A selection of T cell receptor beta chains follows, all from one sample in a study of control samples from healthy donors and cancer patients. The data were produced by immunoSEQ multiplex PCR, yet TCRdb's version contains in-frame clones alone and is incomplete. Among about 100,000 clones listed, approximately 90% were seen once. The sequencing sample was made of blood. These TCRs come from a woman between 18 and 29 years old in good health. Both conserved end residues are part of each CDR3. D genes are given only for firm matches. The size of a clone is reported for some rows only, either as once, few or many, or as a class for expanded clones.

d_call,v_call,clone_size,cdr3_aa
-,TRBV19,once,CASSSFAAYEQYF
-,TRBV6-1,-,CASSDDMNTGELFF
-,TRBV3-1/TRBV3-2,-,CASRLEGDTQYF
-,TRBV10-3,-,CAVASGAIYEQYF
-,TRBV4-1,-,CASSQAREYNSPLHF
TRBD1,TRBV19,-,CASSAQGAPGELFF
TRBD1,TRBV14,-,CASSRALRTGGGNYGYTF
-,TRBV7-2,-,CASSSRETQYF
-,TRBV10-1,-,CASSLDAYNEQFF
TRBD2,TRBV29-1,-,CSVERGTSGRYEQYF
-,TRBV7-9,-,CASSRNTGRHTEAFF